This TCR beta chain appears in the sequencing data of a study of cytomegalovirus exposure and HLA in healthy donors. Study context: A later analysis reported the 120 or so validation repertoires used the same platform as the roughly 670 first-cohort repertoires.

Trimming left V 5 bases short and J 1 base short, with 15 bases between. In germline, CDR1 is MDHEN, CDR2 SYDVKM. The CDR3 length is 15 residues. Clones were sequenced by immunoSEQ multiplex PCR, and TCRdb holds only the in-frame ones, with some missing. The table records 150,000 to 200,000 clones, 84% of them present only once. This chain links TRBV28 with TRBJ2-7, with a possible D match to TRBD2 (5 bases). This clonotype was obtained from a young man in good health and CMV-seropositive. Input material: PBMCs. CDR3: CASSRSGIRSYEQYF. The CDR3 nucleotides are TGTGCCAGCAGTAGATCCGGGATTAGGTCCTACGAGCAGTACTTC.